The 21 T cell receptor beta chains listed next were all sequenced from one sample in a study of early T cells in non-severe SARS-CoV-2 infection. TCRdb recomputed calls from the 5' RACE reads with MiXCR, one row per CDR3 protein. The table includes tens of thousands of distinct CDR3 sequences, approximately 6.7% detected once. The specimen was whole blood. These receptor sequences come from an adult who was a healthcare worker with PCR-confirmed SARS-CoV-2 infection or an uninfected control (not recorded which).

A word on this clonotype: The junction differs from germline at one of its ends, possibly a read error. This sequence joins TRBV4-2 and TRBJ2-3; 8 nucleotides align to TRBD1. The CDR3 contains 16 residues. From germline, CDR1 is LGHNA and CDR2 YNFKEQ. In DNA form, the CDR3 reads TGTGTCAGCAGCCAGGCGGGACAGGCTATCACAGATACGCAGTATTTT. Translated, it gives CVSSQAGQAITDTQYF.

A note on this clonotype: This may arise from a read error, as a much more abundant clone is one base away. The conserved phenylalanine or tryptophan normally closing the CDR3 is absent here, so this likely arose from a read error. The DNA is omitted, as the CDR3 cannot be located on it reliably, and the CDR3 follows TCRdb's listing. The genes are TRBV21-1 and TRBJ2-7; the table's D call TRBD1 went unverified against the DNA. TRBV21-1 is flagged as a pseudogene. The CDR3 adds up to 15 amino acids, both ends counted. The chain's CDR3 is CASSARDSDFYEQYY.

Many counts were recorded for this clonotype. The chain combines TRBV29-1 with TRBJ2-7, with D uncertain. V gave up 4 bases and J gave up 1 base, with 5 bases separating them. This CDR3 region has 11 residues. Germline V gene lookup returns CDR1 SQVTM and CDR2 ANQGSEA. The CDR3 region is CSVARSYEQYF. The CDR3 region has the DNA TGCAGCGTTGCCAGATCCTACGAGCAGTACTTC.

This clonotype was observed at least ten times. J is TRBJ1-2 and V is TRBV9; TRBD1 agrees at 7 bases. The CDR3 has 17 amino acids. Trimming removed 0 bases from V and 6 bases from J; junction bases left unmatched: 14. Germline CDR1 is SGDLS and CDR2 is YYNGEE. CDR3 coding DNA: TGTGCCAGCAGCGTAGGGGAGGGACAGATCAGTCCCGATGGCTACACCTTC. Translation: CASSVGEGQISPDGYTF. The variable domain in full, with the rest retrieved from reference TRBV9 and TRBJ1-2, is DSGVTQTPKHLITATGQRVTLRCSPRSGDLSVYWYQQSLDQGLQFLIQYYNGEERAKGNILERFSAQQFPDLHSELNLSSLELGDSALYFCASSVGEGQISPDGYTFGSGTRLTVV.

The genes are TRBV19 and TRBJ2-3; D is unresolved. This CDR3 is built from 15 residues. V lost 9 bases to trimming and J lost 6 bases, with 22 bases between them. Per the germline V gene, CDR1 is LNHDA and CDR2 is SQIVND (reference sequence). The CDR3 nucleotides read TGTGCCAGCAGTTCCCAGAGGACGGTTGGGGATACGCAGTATTTT. This gives the protein CASSSQRTVGDTQYF.

Many counts were recorded for this clonotype. The V gene is TRBV13, the J gene TRBJ2-7; 8 nucleotides match TRBD2. This CDR3 spans 14 amino acids. Trimming at V came to 0 bases and at J to 2 bases, leaving 0 bases not matched to a gene. Germline CDR1 PRHDT, CDR2 FYEKMQ (reference sequence). CDR3 in amino acids: CASSLGRGAYEQYF. In DNA form, the CDR3 reads TGTGCCAGCAGCTTAGGGCGGGGGGCCTACGAGCAGTACTTC.

This clonotype has just a few counts. The gene calls are TRBV9 and TRBJ2-1, with D unclear. V was pared by 0 bases and J by 5 bases, with 6 bases between. The CDR3 contains 13 residues. Germline CDR1 SGDLS, CDR2 YYNGEE. This chain's CDR3 is CASSVEADNEQFF. Written as DNA, the CDR3 is TGTGCCAGCAGCGTAGAGGCAGACAATGAGCAGTTCTTC.

This clonotype showed up just a few times. This chain uses TRBV19 with TRBJ2-3, with D possibly TRBD1 on 6 matching bases. This CDR3 comprises 14 residues. V lost 4 bases to trimming and J lost 1 base, with 9 bases between them. Germline values: CDR1 LNHDA, CDR2 SQIVND (reference sequence). In DNA, the CDR3 is TGTGCCAGTAGTACGGCAGGGGGCACAGATACGCAGTATTTT. Its translation is CASSTAGGTDTQYF.

This clonotype appeared many times. The chain joins TRBV29-1 to TRBJ2-5, with D uncertain. Deletions cut 7 bases from V and 1 base from J, with 10 bases between. Germline V gene sequence: CDR1 SQVTM, CDR2 ANQGSEA. The CDR3 runs to 12 residues. CDR3 nucleotides: TGCAGCGCCGGGCCTGCCCAAGAGACCCAGTACTTC. Encoded protein: CSAGPAQETQYF.

J is TRBJ2-3 and V is TRBV7-6; TRBD2 agrees at 9 bases. Germline values: CDR1 SGHVS, CDR2 FNYEAQ. V trimming: 7 bases; J trimming: 2 bases; junction bases outside the gene matches: 7. This CDR3 is 15 amino acids long. The CDR3 protein is CASILGTSPTDTQYF. CDR3 coding DNA: TGTGCCAGCATCCTTGGGACTAGCCCCACAGATACGCAGTATTTT.

This clonotype came up many times. The chain carries TRBV11-2 and TRBJ2-1; D unclear. The CDR3 loop spans 16 amino acids. V shed 1 base and J shed 5 bases, with 15 bases lying between them. Germline V gene lookup returns CDR1 SGHAT and CDR2 FQNNGV. DNA for the CDR3: TGTGCCAGCAGCTTAGCCCGACTGACCCCTAACAATGAGCAGTTCTTC. This translates into CASSLARLTPNNEQFF.

This clonotype was detected many times. The chain is built from TRBV5-1 and TRBJ1-6, with D unclear. V lost 2 bases and J 7 bases, leaving 7 bases between the germline ends. Germline-derived CDR1 and CDR2 are SGHRS and YFSETQ. This CDR3 region has 13 residues. The DNA of the CDR3 is TGCGCCAGCAGCTTCGAACGGAATTCACCCCTCCACTTT. Protein product: CASSFERNSPLHF.

V and J are TRBV20-1 and TRBJ2-7; 10 positions match TRBD2. The length of the CDR3 is 18 residues. V lost 6 bases and J lost 1; bases outside the gene matches: 18. CDR1 and CDR2 (germline): DFQATT, SNEGSKA (reference sequence). The CDR3 region is CSADGSSSGGLDSYEQYF. The CDR3 bases are TGCAGTGCGGACGGGTCGAGTAGCGGGGGGCTCGATTCCTACGAGCAGTACTTC.

This clonotype was recorded at least ten times. The gene calls are TRBV4-2 and TRBJ2-7; TRBD1 might be the D (5 bases). V was clipped by 0 bases and J by 2 bases, with 11 bases between them. The CDR3 runs to 15 residues. The germline V gene encodes CDR1 LGHNA and CDR2 YNFKEQ. The CDR3 region has the DNA TGTGCCAGCAGCCAAGATTCTGGCAGGGCCTACGAGCAGTACTTC. Translated: CASSQDSGRAYEQYF.

Ten or more counts support this clonotype. The chain joins TRBV7-3 to TRBJ2-1, with 8 bases fitting TRBD1. The CDR3 length is 15 residues. In germline, CDR1 is SGHTA, CDR2 FQGTGA. V shed 3 bases and J 3 bases; nucleotides not matched to a gene: 4. The CDR3, as DNA: TGTGCCAGCAGCTTCGGACAGGGTGACTACAATGAGCAGTTCTTC. It is translated as CASSFGQGDYNEQFF.

This clonotype came up many times. This chain joins TRBV27 and TRBJ2-3; TRBD2 matches 7 bases. Germline V lookup: CDR1 MNHEY, CDR2 SMNVEV (reference sequence). The V and J ends lost 4 bases and 3 bases, in that order; junction bases with no gene match: 7. The CDR3 has 15 residues. CDR3 region: CASSSSGSGTDTQYF. The CDR3, as DNA: TGTGCCAGCAGTTCTAGCGGATCGGGGACAGATACGCAGTATTTT.

This clonotype was seen more than once but under ten times. The rearrangement joins TRBV12-3 or TRBV12-4 to TRBJ2-7; the match to TRBD1 covers 8 bases. The CDR3 runs 14 residues. The junction had 10 bases not matched to a gene; V was cut back by 5 bases and J by 7 bases. The CDR3 nucleotides are TGTGCCAGCAGTATCCTGGCAGGGGGCGGAGAGCAGTACTTC. It specifies CASSILAGGGEQYF.

This clonotype was seen many times. V gene TRBV7-9 combines with J gene TRBJ2-1; D could derive from TRBD1 or TRBD2 (5 bases each). The germline gives CDR1 SEHNR, CDR2 FQNEAQ (reference sequence). This CDR3 has 16 amino acids. V lost 7 bases to trimming and J lost 0 bases, with 16 bases between them. CDR3 sequence (DNA): TGTGCCAGCACCAGAAGGGCAGGGAGCTCCTACAATGAGCAGTTCTTC. Translated, it gives CASTRRAGSSYNEQFF.

The chain employs TRBV20-1 and TRBJ2-7, with unresolved D. Per the germline V gene, CDR1 is DFQATT and CDR2 is SNEGSKA (reference sequence). The length of the CDR3 is 11 residues. Trimming shortened V by 6 bases and J by 3 bases, and 9 bases separated the two germline ends. The DNA of the CDR3 is TGCAGTGCCGCGGCGTACTACGAGCAGTACTTC. Protein sequence: CSAAAYYEQYF.

This clonotype has at least ten counts. The chain combines TRBV7-8 with TRBJ2-2; perhaps D is TRBD1 or TRBD2 (6 bases each). This CDR3 comprises 16 residues. Looked up from germline, CDR1 is SGHVS and CDR2 is FQNEAQ. The ends were cut back, 1 base at V and 7 bases at J, with 16 bases in the middle. This CDR3 reads CASSLVARQEGGELFF. CDR3 nucleotide sequence: TGTGCCAGCAGCTTAGTCGCAAGACAGGAGGGCGGGGAGCTGTTTTTT.

This clonotype was counted at least ten times. This chain uses TRBV7-2 with TRBJ2-1; D not resolved. The CDR3 loop spans 15 amino acids. Germline V gene lookup returns CDR1 SGHTA and CDR2 FQGNSA. Trimming cost V 1 base and J 4 bases, with 11 bases left between them. CDR3 protein: CASSLVSGDYNEQFF. The CDR3 DNA is TGTGCCAGCAGCTTAGTATCAGGAGATTACAATGAGCAGTTCTTC.